This T cell receptor (beta chain) was profiled in a study of graft-versus-host responses after intestinal transplantation. The study's findings and limits: Peak circulating GvH clone levels tracked with early post-transplant HvG declines. Recipient marrow held GvH clones, some first seen in ileum or blood.

Germline V gene data show CDR1 as KGHSH and CDR2 as LQKENI. The CDR3 is 12 amino acids. Trimming took 6 bases from V and 3 from J, leaving 8 bases between them. Note on this clone: Its antigen is as yet unknown.

Here immunoSEQ multiplex PCR was the method, and the copy in TCRdb shows in-frame clones only, minus some. The sample lists roughly 60,000 clones, 70% to 90% occurring once. The material sequenced was PBMCs, taken 26 days after transplant. The rearrangement links TRBV18 to TRBJ2-5, with D hard to call. The receptor was isolated from a human patient who received an intestinal transplant, so some T cells may come from the graft donor. CDR3 DNA: TGTGCCAGCTCCGAGCCCGAAGAGACCCAGTACTTC. Translating it yields CASSEPEETQYF.